Following are 12 T cell receptor beta chains from one sample sequenced in a study of T-cell memory formation after mild COVID-19 (dated by TCRdb to the early 2020s). The library was made by 5' RACE. The sample was run on an Illumina NovaSeq 6000. The public sequencing data were trimmed at Q25 with fastp and processed into clonotypes with MiXCR by TCRdb, which kept only in-frame beta chains. Identical CDR3 protein sequences are pooled into one entry, listed with their most common genes and DNA. Across this sample there are 100,000 or so distinct CDR3 sequences, with around 10% seen only once. Of the sample, roughly two fifths falls within the top ten clones. The sample was PBMCs or a T cell subset sorted from them (not recorded which). The receptors derive from a man aged 18 to 30 who had mild COVID-19 (a few samples of this study predate the infection). The sample titles of this study are shuffled in the database, so cell type and time point are left out; the donor was told from shared clones.

In its sample, this clonotype was seen a few times. The chain recombines TRBV19 with TRBJ1-1; D might be TRBD1 (5 bases). The V gene lost 10 bases and the J gene lost 4 bases, with 13 bases spanning the gap. The CDR3 spans 12 residues. CDR1 is LNHDA and CDR2 is SQIVND in the germline V gene (reference sequence). The CDR3 region is CAILMGGTEAFF. The CDR3, as DNA: TGTGCCATCCTCATGGGGGGCACTGAAGCTTTCTTT.

This clonotype was seen a few times. V usage is TRBV29-1 and J usage is TRBJ1-2; 9 bases are shared with TRBD1. The CDR3 is 14 residues long. With 7 bases clipped from V and 6 bases from J, the junction kept 12 bases outside the gene matches. Germline V lookup: CDR1 SQVTM, CDR2 ANQGSEA. The CDR3, as DNA: TGCAGCGGGACAATCACCGGGACAGGGAATGGCTACACCTTC. It specifies CSGTITGTGNGYTF.

This clonotype has ten or more counts. This chain connects TRBV5-1 to TRBJ1-6, with 7 bases matching TRBD1. This CDR3 region has 16 residues. J was trimmed by 6 bases and V by 3 bases; bases with no gene match: 9. Germline assignment: CDR1 SGHRS and CDR2 YFSETQ. The CDR3 region is CASSSSSGQINSPLHF. The CDR3 coding sequence is TGCGCCAGCAGCTCCTCCTCGGGACAGATTAATTCACCCCTCCACTTT.

The chain recombines TRBV9 with TRBJ2-5; D gene ambiguous. Trimming shortened V by 4 bases and J by 5 bases, and 9 bases separated the two germline ends. CDR3 length: 12 residues. Germline V CDR1 and CDR2: SGDLS, YYNGEE. CDR3 sequence reads: CASSNGGETQYF. CDR3 DNA: TGTGCCAGCAGCAACGGTGGTGAGACCCAGTACTTC.

The chain links TRBV7-2 to TRBJ1-6; D call uncertain. Per germline, CDR1 SGHTA and CDR2 FQGNSA. V dropped 0 bases and J dropped 13 bases, with 10 bases sitting between them. The CDR3 is 13 residues long. CDR3 in DNA: TGTGCCAGCAGCTTAGCCATTCTTCGCCCCCTCCACTTT. It encodes CASSLAILRPLHF.

There are many counts of this clonotype. This chain uses TRBV4-3 with TRBJ2-3, with 14 bases lining up with TRBD2. Germline CDR1 reads LGHNA; CDR2 reads YSLEER. The CDR3 is 21 amino acids. V shed 1 base and J 2 bases; nucleotides not matched to a gene: 14. This chain's CDR3 is CASSQARPGLAGEHNTDTQYF. CDR3 coding DNA: TGCGCCAGCAGCCAAGCCAGGCCGGGACTAGCGGGGGAGCACAACACAGATACGCAGTATTTT.

This clonotype came up a few times. The V and J genes are TRBV6-5 and TRBJ2-2; D might be TRBD1 or TRBD2, each matching 5 bases. V lost 4 bases and J 4 bases, leaving 7 bases between the germline ends. The CDR3 loop spans 13 amino acids. Germline lookup yields CDR1 MNHEY and CDR2 SVGAGI. The CDR3 DNA reads as TGTGCCAGCAGTTGGGACGCCACCGGGGAGCTGTTTTTT. Amino acids: CASSWDATGELFF.

The chain recombines TRBV5-6 with TRBJ2-1; 7 bases fit TRBD1. Germline V gene data show CDR1 as SGHDT and CDR2 as YYEEEE. V shed 4 bases, J shed 0 bases, and the junction held 7 bases outside the gene matches. The CDR3 loop spans 16 amino acids. DNA for the CDR3: TGTGCCAGCAGCCGGACAGGCGCGGGCTCCTACAATGAGCAGTTCTTC. Translating it yields CASSRTGAGSYNEQFF. Full variable domain (outside the CDR3, taken from reference TRBV5-6 and TRBJ2-1): DAGVTQSPTHLIKTRGQQVTLRCSPKSGHDTVSWYQQALGQGPQFIFQYYEEEERQRGNFPDRFSGHQFPNYSSELNVNALLLGDSALYLCASSRTGAGSYNEQFFGPGTRLTVL.

In the case of this clonotype: Because the CDR3 is missing its conserved closing phenylalanine or tryptophan, this is likely a read error. The CDR3 reads CASSRRGARIQETQYL. DNA for the CDR3: TGCGCCAGCAGCCGAAGGGGGGCCAGAATCCAAGAGACCCAGTACTTA. The chain uses TRBV4-1 and TRBJ2-5; D may be TRBD1 or TRBD2 (6 bases each). Germline CDR1 MGHRA, CDR2 YSYEKL. There are 16 residues in the CDR3. V lost 4 bases to trimming and J lost 1 base, with 16 bases between them.

This clonotype turned up a few times. This chain connects TRBV3-1 to TRBJ1-2, with 7 bases fitting TRBD1. The J segment lost 5 bases and the V segment lost 0 bases, leaving 6 bases of the junction unmatched. From germline, CDR1 is LGHDT and CDR2 YNNKEL (reference sequence). The CDR3 length is 15 residues. CDR3 sequence: CASSQDPQGGYGYTF. The CDR3 DNA reads TGTGCCAGCAGCCAAGATCCCCAGGGGGGGTATGGCTACACCTTC.

The rearrangement joins TRBV27 to TRBJ2-2; 9 bases match TRBD2. V trimming: 2 bases; J trimming: 4 bases; junction bases outside the gene matches: 2. The V gene's germline CDR1 is MNHEY and CDR2 SMNVEV (reference sequence). This CDR3 spans 15 amino acids. This CDR3 reads CASSLTRGGTGELFF. In DNA form, the CDR3 reads TGTGCCAGCAGTTTAACGCGGGGGGGCACCGGGGAGCTGTTTTTT.

The chain joins TRBV6-6 to TRBJ1-4; weak D call: TRBD1 (5 bases). Germline V lookup: CDR1 MNHNY, CDR2 SVGAGI (reference sequence). Trimming pared 2 bases from V and 3 bases from J, leaving 13 bases between. The CDR3 is 16 amino acids. The CDR3 sequence: CASSYSGAASNEKLFF. CDR3 sequence (DNA): TGTGCCAGCAGTTACAGCGGGGCAGCCTCTAATGAAAAACTGTTTTTT.